These T cell receptor beta chains were read from a single sample in a study of blood T cell repertoires in COVID-19. Measured with immunoSEQ multiplex PCR; TCRdb has only the in-frame clones, and not every one. In the table there are about 130,000 clones, more than 70% of which are singletons. Sequencing used peripheral blood. The receptors originated from a woman older than 75 with acute or convalescent COVID-19. Both conserved end residues are part of each CDR3. Fields, in order: V gene, J gene, D gene, clone size, CDR3 protein, CDR3 DNA. A D gene is named only where the DNA matches it firmly. Size tells how often a clone was seen (once, few, many) or the class of an expanded clone, and some rows leave it out.

>TRBV27|TRBJ2-3|NA|NA
CASSQTSLGDTQYF
TGTGCCAGCAGTCAGACTAGTTTGGGAGATACGCAGTATTTT
>TRBV10-1|TRBJ1-1|NA|once
CASSETGVVTEAFF
TGCGCCAGCAGTGAGACGGGGGTCGTAACTGAAGCTTTCTTT
>TRBV3-1/TRBV3-2|TRBJ2-1|NA|once
CASRPTRSSYNEQFF
TGTGCCAGCAGACCGACTAGGAGCTCCTACAATGAGCAGTTCTTC
>TRBV7-2|TRBJ2-5|NA|few
CASSLSSSGGQETQYF
TGTGCCAGCAGCTTATCGTCCAGCGGAGGGCAAGAGACCCAGTACTTC
>TRBV7-8|TRBJ2-7|NA|NA
CASSQRGEQYF
TGTGCCAGCAGCCAAAGGGGGGAGCAGTACTTC
>TRBV19|TRBJ1-2|TRBD1|NA
CASSRGQGEGGYTF
TGTGCCAGTAGTAGGGGACAGGGGGAAGGTGGCTACACCTTC
>TRBV25-1|TRBJ1-1|NA|NA
CATTREGPNTEAFF
TGTGCCACCACCAGGGAGGGGCCGAACACGGAAGCTTTCTTT
>TRBV19|TRBJ1-2|NA|NA
CASSIGQDFNYGYTF
TGTGCCAGTAGTATAGGACAGGACTTTAACTATGGCTACACCTTC
>TRBV7-2|TRBJ2-1|NA|NA
CASSFSRINEQFF
TGTGCCAGCAGCTTTTCTAGAATCAATGAGCAGTTCTTC
>TRBV7-3|TRBJ1-2|TRBD1|once
CASSMDRDYGYTF
TGTGCCAGCAGCATGGACAGGGACTATGGCTACACCTTC
>TRBV4-1|TRBJ1-2|TRBD1|NA
CASSQLGRDRSNYGYTF
TGCGCCAGCAGCCAGCTAGGTAGGGACAGATCTAACTATGGCTACACCTTC
>TRBV19|TRBJ2-7|NA|NA
CASSVKYEQYF
TGTGCCAGTAGTGTAAAATACGAGCAGTACTTC
>TRBV19|TRBJ2-7|NA|NA
CASSTGHRYEQYF
TGTGCCAGTAGTACAGGACACCGTTACGAGCAGTACTTC
>TRBV9|TRBJ1-3|NA|few
CASSPRQTGNTIYF
TGTGCCAGCAGCCCGCGACAGACTGGAAACACCATATATTTT
>TRBV5-1|TRBJ2-3|NA|NA
CASSFNTDTQYF
TGCGCCAGCAGCTTCAACACAGATACGCAGTATTTT
>TRBV28|TRBJ1-5|NA|NA
CASSLSQGSTASNQPQHF
TGTGCCAGCAGTTTGAGTCAGGGATCAACGGCAAGCAATCAGCCCCAGCATTTT
>TRBV27|TRBJ1-5|TRBD1|NA
CASKVTGMVNQPQHF
TGTGCCAGCAAGGTGACAGGGATGGTCAATCAGCCCCAGCATTTT
>TRBV5-4|TRBJ2-3|NA|NA
CASSFGGAAIVSTDTQYF
TGTGCCAGCAGCTTTGGTGGGGCCGCTATCGTGAGCACAGATACGCAGTATTTT
>TRBV5-1|TRBJ2-1|NA|NA
CASHPQTVPDEQFF
TGCGCCAGCCACCCCCAGACAGTGCCGGATGAGCAGTTCTTC
>TRBV4-1|TRBJ2-7|NA|NA
CASSQATASYEQYF
TGCGCCAGCAGCCAAGCGACAGCTTCCTACGAGCAGTACTTC
>TRBV2|TRBJ2-7|TRBD2|once
CASSVLAGLDEQYF
TGTGCCAGCAGTGTATTAGCGGGACTAGACGAGCAGTACTTC
>TRBV18|TRBJ1-3|NA|once
CASSPALVSGNTIYF
TGTGCCAGCTCACCAGCGTTAGTGTCCGGAAACACCATATATTTT
>TRBV4-3|TRBJ2-1|TRBD2|NA
CASSQEAWTSGNEQFF
TGCGCCAGCAGCCAAGAGGCGTGGACTAGCGGCAATGAGCAGTTCTTC
>TRBV7-2|TRBJ2-5|TRBD2|NA
CASSLVTGGPETQYF
TGTGCCAGCAGCTTAGTTACGGGGGGGCCAGAGACCCAGTACTTC
>TRBV28|TRBJ2-1|NA|NA
CASSLSSPGEQFF
TGTGCCAGCAGTTTGTCCTCCCCGGGGGAGCAGTTCTTC
>TRBV6-5|TRBJ2-7|NA|many
CASSHQPSTAYEQYF
TGTGCCAGCAGTCACCAACCCTCGACTGCCTACGAGCAGTACTTC
>TRBV7-9|TRBJ2-1|NA|NA
CASSLAAGPNEQFF
TGTGCCAGCAGCTTAGCGGCGGGGCCCAATGAGCAGTTCTTC
>TRBV11-2|TRBJ2-7|TRBD2|once
CASSLDTGGSNEQYF
TGTGCCAGCAGCTTAGATACGGGAGGGTCTAACGAGCAGTACTTC
>TRBV7-2|TRBJ1-5|TRBD1|NA
CASSFGTGLSQPQHF
TGTGCCAGCAGCTTTGGGACAGGGCTCTCCCAGCCCCAGCATTTT
>TRBV28|TRBJ1-6|NA|NA
CASSFRNSPLHF
TGTGCCAGCAGTTTCCGGAATTCACCCCTCCACTTT
>TRBV5-1|TRBJ2-5|TRBD2|NA
CASSPGTSGVIQETQYF
TGCGCCAGCAGCCCCGGGACTAGCGGGGTTATTCAAGAGACCCAGTACTTC
>TRBV24-1|TRBJ2-4|NA|once
CATSGSEENIQYF
TGTGCCACCAGTGGATCAGAGGAGAACATTCAGTACTTC
>TRBV9|TRBJ1-1|NA|NA
CASSVGPDITEAFF
TGTGCCAGCAGCGTAGGCCCCGACATCACTGAAGCTTTCTTT
>TRBV7-9|TRBJ2-2|NA|NA
CASSLDQSGELFF
TGTGCCAGCAGCTTAGATCAGTCCGGGGAGCTGTTTTTT
>TRBV10-1|TRBJ2-1|NA|NA
CASSEQGREQFF
TGCGCCAGCAGTGAACAGGGAAGAGAGCAGTTCTTC
>TRBV11-3|TRBJ2-1|TRBD2|NA
CASSSGRSRNEQFF
TGTGCCAGCAGTAGCGGGAGGTCTAGGAATGAGCAGTTCTTC
>TRBV21-1|TRBJ2-3|NA|NA
CASSKPGGVTTSTDTQYF
TGTGCCAGCAGCAAACCGGGGGGGGTCACCACTAGCACAGATACGCAGTATTTT
>TRBV5-4|TRBJ2-5|TRBD1|NA
CASSLVGTGGETQYF
TGTGCCAGCAGCTTGGTCGGGACAGGGGGCGAGACCCAGTACTTC
>TRBV7-9|TRBJ1-2|NA|NA
CASSPHQVYYGYTF
TGTGCCAGCAGCCCGCACCAGGTTTACTATGGCTACACCTTC
>TRBV5-5|TRBJ1-5|NA|medium-sized
CASSTQGERPQHF
TGTGCCAGCAGCACCCAGGGTGAGCGGCCCCAGCATTTT
>TRBV27|TRBJ1-4|NA|NA
CASSTTGLSNEKLFF
TGTGCCAGCAGTACCACAGGTCTTTCTAATGAAAAACTGTTTTTT
>TRBV18|TRBJ1-5|NA|NA
CASSPPSGDNRAQPQHF
TGTGCCAGCTCACCACCGAGCGGAGACAACAGGGCTCAGCCCCAGCATTTT
>TRBV18|TRBJ2-1|TRBD1|NA
CASSPAGTGSNNEQFF
TGTGCCAGCTCACCGGCCGGGACAGGGAGTAACAATGAGCAGTTCTTC
>TRBV5-1|TRBJ2-3|TRBD2|NA
CASSFILAASTDTQYF
TGCGCCAGCAGCTTTATACTAGCGGCGAGCACAGATACGCAGTATTTT
>TRBV5-1|TRBJ2-5|NA|NA
CASSISQRRETQYF
TGCGCCAGCAGCATCAGTCAGAGGAGGGAGACCCAGTACTTC
>TRBV19|TRBJ1-5|NA|NA
CASASTGSQPQHF
TGTGCCAGTGCCTCCACAGGGTCTCAGCCCCAGCATTTT
>TRBV19|TRBJ1-1|NA|NA
CASSIWFTGSGTEAFF
TGTGCCAGTAGTATATGGTTTACAGGTTCGGGCACTGAAGCTTTCTTT
>TRBV28|TRBJ1-4|NA|once
CASMTPNQGLGEKLFF
TGTGCCAGCATGACGCCCAACCAGGGACTTGGGGAAAAACTGTTTTTT
>TRBV28|TRBJ2-7|NA|NA
CASSLGGRYEQYF
TGTGCCAGCAGTTTAGGGGGCAGGTACGAGCAGTACTTC
>TRBV19|TRBJ2-2|TRBD1|NA
CASSPRTGLVAGELFF
TGTGCCAGTAGTCCCCGGACAGGCTTGGTAGCCGGGGAGCTGTTTTTT
>TRBV15|TRBJ2-1|TRBD2|NA
CATSRGLGGRNEQFF
TGTGCCACCAGCAGAGGACTAGGCGGGAGAAATGAGCAGTTCTTC
>TRBV5-4|TRBJ2-6|NA|NA
CASSLKSLSGANVLTF
TGTGCCAGCAGCTTGAAATCCTTATCTGGGGCCAACGTCCTGACTTTC
>TRBV7-2|TRBJ1-5|NA|NA
CASSLGAGGQPQHF
TGTGCCAGCAGCTTAGGGGCGGGTGGTCAGCCCCAGCATTTT